The sequence of this T cell receptor (beta chain) was determined in a study of siplizumab effects on memory and regulatory T cells. Findings and limits, study-wide: Controls had around 26% Treg-derived mappable alloreactive CD4+ clones on average, versus approximately 70% with siplizumab. In roughly 75-95% of proliferating CD4+ or CD8+ clones, a naive or memory phenotype could not be assigned.

Germline V CDR1 and CDR2: MGHRA, YSYEKL. The V gene end was trimmed by 3 bases and the J gene end by 3 bases; junction bases not matched to a gene: 2. The CDR3 runs 16 residues. The assay looked at some 9.8 x 10^4 TCR templates in each sample. Assay used: immunoSEQ multiplex PCR; TCRdb lists only in-frame clones, some missing. Among over 70,000 clones listed, 90% were seen once. A remark on this clone: What it binds is not known.

J is TRBJ2-2 and V is TRBV4-1, with 12 bases aligning to TRBD2. This receptor was identified in a human donor in good health. Sample: CD4+ T cells sorted from blood. CDR3 nucleotides: TGCGCCAGCAGCCATTCTAGCGGGAGGGACACCGGGGAGCTGTTTTTT. This encodes CASSHSSGRDTGELFF.